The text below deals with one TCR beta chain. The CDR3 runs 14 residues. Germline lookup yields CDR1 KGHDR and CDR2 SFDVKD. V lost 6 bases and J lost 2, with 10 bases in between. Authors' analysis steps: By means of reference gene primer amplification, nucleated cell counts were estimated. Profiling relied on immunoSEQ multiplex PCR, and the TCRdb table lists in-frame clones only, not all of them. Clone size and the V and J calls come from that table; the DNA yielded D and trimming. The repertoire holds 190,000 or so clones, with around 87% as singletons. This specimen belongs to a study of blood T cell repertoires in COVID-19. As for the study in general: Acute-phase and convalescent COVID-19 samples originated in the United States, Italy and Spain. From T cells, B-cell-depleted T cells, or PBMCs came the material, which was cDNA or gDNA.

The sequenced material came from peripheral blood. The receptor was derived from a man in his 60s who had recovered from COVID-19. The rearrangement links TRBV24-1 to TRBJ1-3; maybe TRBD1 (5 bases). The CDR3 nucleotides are TGTGCCACCAGTACGTCAGGGCCTGGAAACACCATATATTTT. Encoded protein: CATSTSGPGNTIYF.